This TCR beta chain comes out of a study of cytomegalovirus exposure and HLA in healthy donors. 60 Vbeta and 13 Jbeta primers were used in PCR. Some clones are missing from TCRdb's copy, which holds only in-frame ones; the method was immunoSEQ multiplex PCR. Its listing shows 45,000 to 70,000 clones. The CDR3 sequence is 15 residues long. The ends were cut back, 0 bases at V and 0 bases at J, with 8 bases in the middle. The germline gives CDR1 SGHVS, CDR2 FNYEAQ. This sequence was found in a woman between 45 and 60 years old in good health and CMV-seropositive. What was sequenced was PBMCs. The chain employs TRBV7-6 and TRBJ1-1; possibly TRBD1 for D (6 bases). CDR3 DNA: TGTGCCAGCAGCTTAGCCGGACAGTTGAACACTGAAGCTTTCTTT. Amino acids: CASSLAGQLNTEAFF. The complete variable domain, with remaining parts taken from reference TRBV7-6 and TRBJ1-1, reads GAGVSQSPRYKVTKRGQDVALRCDPISGHVSLYWYRQALGQGPEFLTYFNYEAQQDKSGLPNDRFSAERPEGSISTLTIQRTEQRDSAMYRCASSLAGQLNTEAFFGQGTRLTVV.